This T cell receptor beta chain derives from a study of early T cells in non-severe SARS-CoV-2 infection (dated by TCRdb to the early 2020s). About the investigation overall: Because TCR sequencing relied on bulk RNA taken from unsorted whole blood, pairing of alpha and beta chains was not possible.

The library was made by 5' RACE. TCRdb names NextSeq 500 as the instrument used. Unique molecular identifiers were attached to individual cDNA molecules in the TCR library protocol so that sequencing error and PCR bias could be corrected. Both TCR alpha and beta chains were sequenced, and tight co-correlation was observed between alpha and beta sequence abundances in each sample. The study's own analysis went as follows. V gene, J gene and CDR3 annotation of TCR sequences was performed with Decombinator V4. TCRs were defined as expanded if a significant change between any two time points was detected under a Poisson model with p below 0.0001. Abundances of TCRs were expressed as counts per million after normalisation to the total number of TCRs sequenced in each sample. MAIT TCRs were defined by TRAV1-2 paired with TRAJ12, TRAJ20 or TRAJ33, and iNKT TCRs by TRAV10 paired with TRAJ18. VDJdb, accessed 1 November 2021, was searched for CMV, EBV and SARS-CoV-2 annotated TCRs, excluding TCRs annotated for multiple antigens. In-frame beta chains were kept once TCRdb had trimmed the public reads at Q25 with fastp and called clones with MiXCR. Every CDR3 protein is listed once, alongside the most common genes and DNA of its rows. None of the V and J calls come from the authors' own analysis; TCRdb made them. Present in this sample are tens of thousands of distinct CDR3 sequences, about an eighth of which were seen just once. The leading ten clones occupy roughly 3% of the sample.

A case-control design nested within a healthcare worker cohort in London, UK, was used, with weekly nasopharyngeal swab PCR tests and blood sampling performed. Healthcare workers were recruited between 23 and 31 March 2020, during the week of the UK lockdown, and were followed weekly for up to about 15 weeks. Details on this clonotype: Which antigen it targets is not known. Base qualities were left out, and no much larger clone turns up one base away.

What the research found in general, with its limitations: VDJdb matching was skewed toward anti-spike CD8 responses and likely underestimated virus-specific expansions by missing private and CD4 specificities.

V was cut back by 1 base and J by 1 base, leaving a gap of 11 bases between them. The CDR3, cysteine through phenylalanine, is 14 amino acids long. Only the CDR3 region is kept as DNA, spanning 42 bases read in frame from base 1. CDR1 and CDR2 were assigned from the germline V gene (reference sequence) as DFQATT and SNEGSKA. The TCR originated in an adult who was a healthcare worker with PCR-confirmed SARS-CoV-2 infection or an uninfected control (not recorded which). Sample: whole blood. Recombination joined TRBV20-1 with TRBJ2-7; confidence is insufficient to name the D gene. The DNA sequence follows: TGCAGTGCTAGAGTTCGGACGGAGTCCTACGAGCAGTACTTC. This translates into CSARVRTESYEQYF.